These 26 T cell receptor beta chains were all obtained from the same sample, sequenced in a study of blood T cell repertoires in COVID-19. The repertoire was sequenced with immunoSEQ multiplex PCR; TCRdb's copy has only in-frame clones and lacks some. The table includes approximately 390,000 clones, around 87% detected once. The sequenced sample was peripheral blood. These receptors all come from a woman aged 60 to 75 with COVID-19, enrolled during active disease.

The gene calls are TRBV11-1 and TRBJ2-5, with a possible D match to TRBD1 (5 bases). The CDR3 extends over 16 amino acids. V lost 6 bases, J lost 4 bases, and 21 bases lay in between. Germline values: CDR1 SGHAT, CDR2 FQDESV (reference sequence). The CDR3 region has the DNA TGTGCCAGCAGAAAAGATGGGGCTAGGGAAGGAGAGACCCAGTACTTC. Protein product: CASRKDGAREGETQYF.

This chain connects TRBV9 to TRBJ1-2; unclear D gene. CDR3 length: 11 residues. CDR1 and CDR2 from the germline V gene are SGDLS and YYNGEE. Trimming pared 0 bases from V and 7 bases from J, leaving 4 bases between. The CDR3 sequence: CASSVGSGYTF. In nucleotides, the CDR3 is TGTGCCAGCAGCGTAGGTAGTGGCTACACCTTC. Based on the CDR3 plus reference TRBV9 and TRBJ1-2, the full variable domain is DSGVTQTPKHLITATGQRVTLRCSPRSGDLSVYWYQQSLDQGLQFLIQYYNGEERAKGNILERFSAQQFPDLHSELNLSSLELGDSALYFCASSVGSGYTFGSGTRLTVV.

This rearrangement joins TRBV10-1 to TRBJ2-2, with D maybe TRBD2 (5 bases). V lost 6 bases, J lost 1 base, and 6 bases lay in between. The V gene's germline CDR1 is WNHNN and CDR2 SYGVQD (reference sequence). This CDR3 has 13 residues. CDR3 in amino acids: CASSRGNTGELFF. The CDR3 nucleotides are TGCGCCAGCAGCCGGGGGAACACCGGGGAGCTGTTTTTT.

The J gene is TRBJ2-5, the V gene TRBV18; D unclear. Germline V gene data show CDR1 as KGHSH and CDR2 as LQKENI. Between the trimmed V and J ends, which lost 4 bases and 2 bases, there was a span of 11 bases. CDR3 length equals 14 residues. CDR3 sequence (DNA): TGTGCCAGCTCACATTCTTTCGGGCAAGAGACCCAGTACTTC. Protein product: CASSHSFGQETQYF.

The gene calls are TRBV10-3 and TRBJ1-2, with D hard to call. CDR3 length equals 11 residues. V was trimmed by 4 bases and J by 8 bases, leaving 8 bases between them. Germline V lookup: CDR1 ENHRY, CDR2 SYGVKD. CDR3 sequence reads: CAISGYRGYTF. The CDR3 DNA sequence: TGTGCCATCAGTGGGTATAGAGGCTACACCTTC.

The chain couples TRBV28 to TRBJ1-1; D unresolved. The CDR3 sequence is 15 residues long. Germline CDR1 and CDR2: MDHEN and SYDVKM. Trimming left V 3 bases short and J 0 bases short, with 11 bases between. Here the CDR3 DNA reads TGTGCCAGCAGTTTCCTCCCGACACTGAACACTGAAGCTTTCTTT. Amino acids: CASSFLPTLNTEAFF.

J is TRBJ2-5 and V is TRBV11-2; TRBD2 matches 8 bases. The V gene's germline CDR1 is SGHAT and CDR2 FQNNGV. V lost 0 bases and J lost 1; bases outside the gene matches: 4. This CDR3 has 16 amino acids. The CDR3 protein is CASSLEAGGGQETQYF. In DNA form, the CDR3 reads TGTGCCAGCAGCTTAGAGGCCGGGGGGGGCCAAGAGACCCAGTACTTC.

This chain joins TRBV6-5 and TRBJ1-2; D might be TRBD1 (6 bases). With 0 bases removed from V and 8 bases from J, the gap between germline ends came to 16 bases. This CDR3 is built from 15 residues. Germline V gene data show CDR1 as MNHEY and CDR2 as SVGAGI. The CDR3 sequence: CASSYSGQFFSGYTF. The CDR3 coding sequence is TGTGCCAGCAGTTACTCTGGACAGTTCTTTTCCGGCTACACCTTC.

The chain recombines TRBV7-2 with TRBJ2-7; no reliable D call. The V end lost 5 bases, the J end lost 5 bases, and 13 bases lay between the germline ends. Per germline, CDR1 SGHTA and CDR2 FQGNSA. The CDR3 has 13 amino acids. The CDR3 is CASSGRPGDEQYF. As DNA, the CDR3 is TGTGCCAGCAGCGGGCGACCCGGCGACGAGCAGTACTTC.

V gene TRBV2 combines with J gene TRBJ2-5, with TRBD2 matching over 11 bases. The V segment lost 6 bases and the J segment 2 bases; nucleotides outside the gene matches: 8. The CDR3 is 16 amino acids. Looked up from germline, CDR1 is SNHLY and CDR2 is FYNNEI. The CDR3 DNA sequence: TGTGCCAGCAGCCAGCTGGGACTAGCGGAACAAGAGACCCAGTACTTC. It yields the protein CASSQLGLAEQETQYF. Based on the CDR3 plus reference TRBV2 and TRBJ2-5, the full variable domain is EPEVTQTPSHQVTQMGQEVILRCVPISNHLYFYWYRQILGQKVEFLVSFYNNEISEKSEIFDDQFSVERPDGSNFTLKIRSTKLEDSAMYFCASSQLGLAEQETQYFGPGTRLLVL.

V and J are TRBV5-1 and TRBJ1-4; the D is unclear. The CDR3 is 14 residues long. The ends were cut back, 5 bases at V and 6 bases at J, with 14 bases in the middle. CDR1 SGHRS and CDR2 YFSETQ come from the germline V gene. The CDR3 DNA follows: TGCGCCAGCAGGAGAGGTTCGGAGTATGAAAAACTGTTTTTT. Translating it yields CASRRGSEYEKLFF. Complete variable domain (other parts from reference TRBV5-1 and TRBJ1-4): KAGVTQTPRYLIKTRGQQVTLSCSPISGHRSVSWYQQTPGQGLQFLFEYFSETQRNKGNFPGRFSGRQFSNSRSEMNVSTLELGDSALYLCASRRGSEYEKLFFGSGTQLSVL.

This clone was recorded a few times. V gene TRBV7-2 combines with J gene TRBJ1-2; D is ambiguous. Germline lookup yields CDR1 SGHTA and CDR2 FQGNSA. Trimming pared 5 bases from V and 7 bases from J, leaving 14 bases between. The length of the CDR3 is 13 residues. CDR3 region: CASSLDSSLGYTF. CDR3 in DNA: TGTGCCAGCAGCCTGGACTCTAGCCTTGGCTACACCTTC.

This chain joins TRBV5-4 and TRBJ2-5; 9 bases are shared with TRBD2. Germline CDR1 reads SGHNT; CDR2 reads YYREEE (reference sequence). The ends lost 4 bases at V and 3 bases at J; junction bases unmatched: 7. The CDR3 loop spans 15 amino acids. This CDR3 reads CASSPRASGEETQYF. The CDR3 bases are TGTGCCAGCAGCCCTAGGGCTAGCGGGGAAGAGACCCAGTACTTC.

The V and J genes are TRBV15 and TRBJ2-7; TRBD2 might be the D (7 bases). In germline, CDR1 is LNHNV, CDR2 YYDKDF (reference sequence). V dropped 2 bases and J dropped 4 bases, with 15 bases sitting between them. This CDR3 spans 15 amino acids. The CDR3 DNA reads TGTGCCACCAGCAGAACAACCGGGGGGCCATACGAGCAGTACTTC. It encodes CATSRTTGGPYEQYF.

This chain joins TRBV2 and TRBJ1-4, with 7 bases fitting TRBD1. CDR3 length: 15 residues. Germline-derived CDR1 and CDR2 are SNHLY and FYNNEI. The ends lost 6 bases at V and 3 bases at J; junction bases unmatched: 7. The DNA for the CDR3 is TGTGCCAGCAGCGCTGACAGGGTTCCTAATGAAAAACTGTTTTTT. Encoded protein: CASSADRVPNEKLFF. The complete variable domain, with remaining parts taken from reference TRBV2 and TRBJ1-4, reads EPEVTQTPSHQVTQMGQEVILRCVPISNHLYFYWYRQILGQKVEFLVSFYNNEISEKSEIFDDQFSVERPDGSNFTLKIRSTKLEDSAMYFCASSADRVPNEKLFFGSGTQLSVL.

The CDR3: CASRLGSGRWDTEAFF. CDR3 in DNA: TGTGCAAGTCGCTTAGGGTCGGGGAGATGGGACACTGAAGCTTTCTTT. The chain joins TRBV12-2 to TRBJ1-1. TRBV12-2 counts as a pseudogene. CDR3 length equals 16 residues.

The V call is TRBV5-4, the J call TRBJ2-5; 8 nucleotides agree with TRBD2. Losses at the gene ends were 3 bases for V and 3 bases for J; bases not matched to a gene: 7. This CDR3 spans 15 amino acids. Per the germline V gene, CDR1 is SGHNT and CDR2 is YYREEE (reference sequence). The CDR3 sequence is CASSYTGTRKETQYF. The CDR3 coding sequence is TGTGCCAGCAGCTATACCGGGACTAGGAAAGAGACCCAGTACTTC. The full variable domain, in which reference TRBV5-4 and TRBJ2-5 provide the parts outside the CDR3, is ETGVTQSPTHLIKTRGQQVTLRCSSQSGHNTVSWYQQALGQGPQFIFQYYREEENGRGNFPPRFSGLQFPNYSSELNVNALELDDSALYLCASSYTGTRKETQYFGPGTRLLVL.

The rearrangement joins TRBV30 to TRBJ1-6, with TRBD1 matching 7 bases. V was pared by 0 bases and J by 10 bases, with 6 bases of the junction left unmatched. In germline, CDR1 is GTSNPN, CDR2 SVGIG (reference sequence). The CDR3 loop spans 14 amino acids. CDR3 DNA sequence: TGTGCCTGGAGTGTACTCCAGGGGGAGTCACCCCTCCACTTT. It is translated as CAWSVLQGESPLHF.

This chain uses TRBV19 with TRBJ2-5; 9 bases are shared with TRBD1. Germline V gives CDR1 LNHDA, CDR2 SQIVND (reference sequence). V shed 5 bases and J 3 bases; nucleotides not matched to a gene: 7. The CDR3 length is 15 residues. CDR3 in amino acids: CASSRLRTGEETQYF. The CDR3 nucleotides are TGTGCCAGTAGTCGCCTCAGGACAGGGGAAGAGACCCAGTACTTC.

The chain employs TRBV2 and TRBJ2-3, with 10 bases identical to TRBD2. CDR1 and CDR2 (germline): SNHLY, FYNNEI. The V gene end was trimmed by 7 bases and the J gene end by 11 bases; junction bases not matched to a gene: 6. The length of the CDR3 is 12 residues. CDR3 in DNA: TGTGCCAGCACCCTAGCGGGAGTACAGCAGTATTTT. It translates to CASTLAGVQQYF.

V and J are TRBV19 and TRBJ1-5; 9 bases match TRBD1. The CDR3 length is 13 residues. V was clipped by 7 bases and J by 5 bases; unmatched bases: 3. Looked up from germline, CDR1 is LNHDA and CDR2 is SQIVND (reference sequence). The CDR3 reads CASKDRGDQPQHF. The DNA for the CDR3 is TGTGCCAGTAAAGACAGGGGGGATCAGCCCCAGCATTTT.

This clone was observed once. At one end, the junction sequence differs from germline, possibly due to a read error. The J gene is TRBJ2-3, the V gene TRBV2; 10 bases are a match to TRBD2. Germline lookup yields CDR1 SNHLY and CDR2 FYNNEI. CDR3 length: 16 amino acids. In DNA, the CDR3 is TGTGCCAGCAGCGAAGCCCCAGCGGGGGGGCAAGATACGCAGTATTTT. Its protein product is CASSEAPAGGQDTQYF.

The rearrangement uses TRBV30 and TRBJ1-2; D remains unclear. V was cut by 0 bases and J by 2 bases, with 7 bases left in between. Germline CDR1 GTSNPN, CDR2 SVGIG (reference sequence). CDR3 length: 13 amino acids. The CDR3 sequence is CAWSVDKNYGYTF. CDR3 DNA sequence: TGTGCCTGGAGTGTTGACAAAAACTATGGCTACACCTTC.

V gene TRBV7-9 combines with J gene TRBJ1-1; 7 bases fit TRBD1. The germline V gene encodes CDR1 SEHNR and CDR2 FQNEAQ (reference sequence). V trimming: 5 bases; J trimming: 4 bases; junction bases outside the gene matches: 13. The CDR3 contains 16 residues. The CDR3 DNA is TGTGCCAGCAGCAAACCGGGGATTCACAGGGGCACTGAAGCTTTCTTT. As protein: CASSKPGIHRGTEAFF.

This clone was recorded only once. The chain uses TRBV6-5 and TRBJ2-1, with D possibly matching TRBD2 (6 bases). CDR3 size: 14 residues. CDR1 and CDR2 (germline): MNHEY, SVGAGI. Trimming took off 5 bases at V and 5 bases at J, with 13 bases between the two ends. The CDR3 DNA follows: TGTGCCAGCAGTCCCCGGGGGAATCACAATGAGCAGTTCTTC. Translating it yields CASSPRGNHNEQFF.

At least ten counts were recorded for this clone. The gene calls are TRBV3-1 (or the pseudogene TRBV3-2) and TRBJ1-1, with D maybe TRBD1 (6 bases). V gave up 2 bases and J gave up 5 bases, with 9 bases separating them. The CDR3 covers 13 residues. CDR1 is LGHDT and CDR2 is YNNKEL in the germline V gene (reference sequence). CDR3 residues: CASSQTGLTEAFF. The CDR3 bases are TGTGCCAGCAGCCAAACAGGGCTGACTGAAGCTTTCTTT.